A selection of T cell receptor beta chains follows, all from one sample in a study of T cell responses to AZD1222 COVID-19 vaccine. Profiling relied on immunoSEQ multiplex PCR, and the TCRdb table lists in-frame clones only, not all of them. The table lists 130,000 or so clones, about 90% of them singletons. The sample in question was peripheral blood, obtained on day 0 of AZD1222 vaccination. The source of these receptors is an adult in good health. Both conserved end residues are part of each CDR3. The D gene is left open where the match is weak. Expanded clones are given a class, and other clones once, few, many or no size at all.

>NA|TRBJ1-3|TRBV5-6|NA
TGTGCCAGCAGCTTCTATGGCAGGGACGAGAGAACCATATATTTT
CASSFYGRDERTIYF
>once|TRBJ1-5|TRBV19|NA
TGTGCCAGTAGTATAGAGGGTTGGGGATATAGCAATCAGCCCCAGCATTTT
CASSIEGWGYSNQPQHF
>NA|TRBJ2-7|TRBV28|NA
TGTGCCAGCACCACCATGTCGTCGGGGGAGCAGTACTTC
CASTTMSSGEQYF
>NA|TRBJ1-5|TRBV23-1|NA
TGCGCCAGGATAAGTCCGAATATGCGGGCTCAGCCCCAGCATTTT
CARISPNMRAQPQHF
>once|TRBJ2-5|TRBV5-1|NA
TGCGCCAGCAGCGCGGAGGTAGCGGGCCTAGGGGGTGACCAGTACTTC
CASSAEVAGLGGDQYF
>NA|TRBJ1-2|TRBV19|NA
TGTGCCAGTACGCTGTTGGCGGGGGACTATGGCTACACCTTC
CASTLLAGDYGYTF
>NA|TRBJ1-2|TRBV30|NA
TGTGCCTGGAGTGGGCAAGGGGTATTCTATGGCTACACCTTC
CAWSGQGVFYGYTF
>few|TRBJ2-1|TRBV7-6|TRBD2
TGTGCCAGCAGCTTGAGGACTAGCGGGAGGGAATCCTACAATGAGCAGTTCTTC
CASSLRTSGRESYNEQFF
>once|TRBJ2-5|TRBV5-1|TRBD1
TGCGCCAGCAGCCCGGGGACAGGACGAGAGACCCAGTACTTC
CASSPGTGRETQYF
>NA|TRBJ1-5|TRBV4-2|NA
TGTGCCAGCAGCCAAGACAGGGGAAGTCAGCCCCAGCATTTT
CASSQDRGSQPQHF
>NA|TRBJ2-7|TRBV5-6|NA
TGTGCCAGCAGCTCCGATCTAAGCTACGAGCAGTACTTC
CASSSDLSYEQYF
>few|TRBJ2-7|TRBV12-1|NA
TGTGCCAGCAGCTACCGGGACAGGGGCTATTACGAGCAGTACTTC
CASSYRDRGYYEQYF
>NA|TRBJ2-2|TRBV10-1|TRBD1
TGCGCCAGCAGTCCTAGCAGGGACAGATCCGCGAACACCGGGGAGCTGTTTTTT
CASSPSRDRSANTGELFF
>NA|TRBJ2-1|TRBV9|NA
TGTGCCAGCAGCGTCGGCGGGGGCGATCGCTACAATGAGCAGTTCTTC
CASSVGGGDRYNEQFF
>NA|TRBJ1-6|TRBV3-1/TRBV3-2|NA
TGTGCCAGCAGCCAAGTCGCCGTAAGTTCACCCCTCCACTTT
CASSQVAVSSPLHF
>NA|TRBJ1-3|TRBV6-1|NA
TGTGCCAGCAGTGCGAGCCCTTTCATATCTCAGAACACCATATATTTT
CASSASPFISQNTIYF
>once|TRBJ2-7|TRBV30|NA
TGTGCCTGGAGTATAGGGTACGAGCAGTACTTC
CAWSIGYEQYF
>once|TRBJ1-5|TRBV7-9|NA
TGTGCCAGCAGCCTTTACCAGGATCAGCCCCAGCATTTT
CASSLYQDQPQHF
>NA|TRBJ1-1|TRBV11-2|NA
TGTGCCACGCCCGGGGGGCTCAACACTGAAGCTTTCTTT
CATPGGLNTEAFF
>NA|TRBJ1-1|TRBV7-8|TRBD1
TGTGCCAGCAGCTTATGGGACAGGGAGGGTTGGAACACTGAAGCTTTCTTT
CASSLWDREGWNTEAFF
>NA|TRBJ1-1|TRBV5-5|NA
TGTGCCAGCAGCCCCGGTCGGTTCGACACTGAAGCTTTCTTT
CASSPGRFDTEAFF
>once|TRBJ2-7|TRBV18|NA
TGTGCCAGCTCAAATCCCGGGACGGACTCCTACGAGCAGTACTTC
CASSNPGTDSYEQYF
>NA|TRBJ1-2|TRBV6-5|NA
TGTGCCAGCAGTTTCCTGGTGGGCGCGAGCTATGGCTACACCTTC
CASSFLVGASYGYTF
>once|TRBJ1-5|TRBV19|TRBD1
TGTGCCAGTCGAGGGGTGGGAGGGGGCGGCAATCAGCCCCAGCATTTT
CASRGVGGGGNQPQHF
>NA|TRBJ2-7|TRBV4-1|TRBD1
TGCGCCAGCAGCCAAGGGGGACAGGGCTTTTGGAGATGGGCCTCCTACGAGCAGTACTTC
CASSQGGQGFWRWASYEQYF
>NA|TRBJ1-5|TRBV5-6|NA
TGTGCCAGCAGCCACAGGACGGGGAATCAGCCCCAGCATTTT
CASSHRTGNQPQHF
>NA|TRBJ1-5|TRBV18|NA
TGTGCCAGCTCGATTTCGGGAGGCAATCAGCCCCAGCATTTT
CASSISGGNQPQHF
>NA|TRBJ2-7|TRBV6-5|TRBD1
TGTGCCAGCAGTTACTCAATGACAGGGGACTACGAGCAGTACTTC
CASSYSMTGDYEQYF
>NA|TRBJ1-5|TRBV28|NA
TGTGCCAGCAGTTTTGGTCAGCCCCAGCATTTT
CASSFGQPQHF
>NA|TRBJ1-5|TRBV12-3/TRBV12-4|NA
TGTGCCAGCAGTTTTACGCCGCATCAGCCCCAGCATTTT
CASSFTPHQPQHF
>NA|TRBJ1-2|TRBV15|NA
TGTGCCACCAGCAGGGGCAAACAGGGTGATGGCTACACCTTC
CATSRGKQGDGYTF
>NA|TRBJ2-3|TRBV10-2|TRBD2
TGCGCCAGCAGTGATTTCTGGACTAGCGGGAGCGAATCACCAGATACGCAGTATTTT
CASSDFWTSGSESPDTQYF
>NA|TRBJ2-7|TRBV27|TRBD2
TGTGCCAGCAGAACACTAGCGGGAGTCTCCGAGCAGTACTTC
CASRTLAGVSEQYF
>NA|TRBJ1-3|TRBV28|NA
TGTGCCAGCAGTTTCCCATTTAGCTCTGGAAACACCATATATTTT
CASSFPFSSGNTIYF